This paragraph covers one T cell receptor beta chain sequence. The data derive from a study of blood T cell repertoires in COVID-19. About the study: Acute and convalescent COVID-19 samples came from the United States, Italy and Spain.

Followed over time, Seattle patients had been enrolled while infection was active. Assay used: immunoSEQ multiplex PCR; TCRdb lists only in-frame clones, some missing. The sample has a few hundred thousand clones; around 88% are singletons. V shed 6 bases and J 3 bases; nucleotides not matched to a gene: 7. Per the germline V gene, CDR1 is ENHRY and CDR2 is SYGVKD. The CDR3 loop spans 14 amino acids. The V gene is TRBV10-3, the J gene TRBJ2-7; TRBD1 matches 8 bases. Input material: peripheral blood. This clonotype was sampled from a woman in her 70s with COVID-19, enrolled during active disease. CDR3 residues: CAIRDDRGNYEQYF. CDR3 DNA: TGTGCCATCAGAGACGACAGGGGCAACTACGAGCAGTACTTC.